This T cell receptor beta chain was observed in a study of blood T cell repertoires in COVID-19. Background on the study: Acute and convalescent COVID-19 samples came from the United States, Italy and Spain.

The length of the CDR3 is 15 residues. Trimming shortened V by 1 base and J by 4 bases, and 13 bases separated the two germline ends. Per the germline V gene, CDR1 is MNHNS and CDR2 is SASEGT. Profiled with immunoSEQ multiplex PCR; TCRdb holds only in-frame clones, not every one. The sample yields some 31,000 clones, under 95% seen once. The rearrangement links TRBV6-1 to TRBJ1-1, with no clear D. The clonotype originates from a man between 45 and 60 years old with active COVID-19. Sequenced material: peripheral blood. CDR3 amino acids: CASSEVSTLITEAFF. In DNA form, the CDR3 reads TGTGCCAGCAGTGAAGTTAGCACCTTAATCACTGAAGCTTTCTTT.